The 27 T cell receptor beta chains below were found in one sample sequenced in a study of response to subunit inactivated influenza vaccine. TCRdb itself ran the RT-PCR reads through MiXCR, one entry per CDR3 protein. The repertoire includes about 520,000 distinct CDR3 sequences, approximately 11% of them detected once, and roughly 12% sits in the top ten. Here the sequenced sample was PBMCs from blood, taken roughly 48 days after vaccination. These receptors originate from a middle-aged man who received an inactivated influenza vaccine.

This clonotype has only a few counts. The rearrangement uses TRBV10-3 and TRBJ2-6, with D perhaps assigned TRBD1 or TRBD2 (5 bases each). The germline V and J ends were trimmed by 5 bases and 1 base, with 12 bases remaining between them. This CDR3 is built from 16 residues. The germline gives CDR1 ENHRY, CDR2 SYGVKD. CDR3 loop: CAISPGPLSGANVLTF. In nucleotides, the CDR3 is TGTGCCATCAGTCCGGGACCCCTTTCTGGGGCCAACGTCCTGACTTTC.

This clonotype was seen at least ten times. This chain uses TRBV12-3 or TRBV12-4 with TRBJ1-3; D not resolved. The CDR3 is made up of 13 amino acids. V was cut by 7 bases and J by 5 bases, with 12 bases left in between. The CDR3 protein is CASTPTSRNTIYF. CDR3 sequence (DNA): TGTGCCAGCACCCCCACATCTAGAAACACCATATATTTT.

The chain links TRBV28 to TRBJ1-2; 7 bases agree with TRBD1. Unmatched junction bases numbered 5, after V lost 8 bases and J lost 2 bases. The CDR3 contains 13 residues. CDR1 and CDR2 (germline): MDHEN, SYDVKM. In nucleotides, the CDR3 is TGTGCCAGCTGGGACAGCAGGAACTATGGCTACACCTTC. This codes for CASWDSRNYGYTF.

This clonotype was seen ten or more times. The CDR3 sequence is CASSLLVGRSHNEQFF. The CDR3 coding sequence is TGTGCCAGCAGTTTATTGGTCGGGAGGTCCCACAATGAGCAGTTCTTC. The J gene is TRBJ2-1, the V gene TRBV27; 7 bases line up with TRBD2. Trimming removed 1 base from V and 5 bases from J; junction bases left unmatched: 8. This CDR3 has 16 residues. CDR1 and CDR2 (germline): MNHEY, SMNVEV (reference sequence).

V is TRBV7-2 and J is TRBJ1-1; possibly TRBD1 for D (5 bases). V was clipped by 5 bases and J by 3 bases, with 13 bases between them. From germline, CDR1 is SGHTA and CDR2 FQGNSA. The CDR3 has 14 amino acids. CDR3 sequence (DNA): TGTGCCAGCAGCCTGGGACCCGGGCACACTGAAGCTTTCTTT. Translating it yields CASSLGPGHTEAFF.

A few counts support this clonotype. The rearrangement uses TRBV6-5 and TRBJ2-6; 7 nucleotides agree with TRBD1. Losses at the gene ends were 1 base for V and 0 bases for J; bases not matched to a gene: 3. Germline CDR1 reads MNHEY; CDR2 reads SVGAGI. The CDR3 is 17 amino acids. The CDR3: CASSYLGQISGANVLTF. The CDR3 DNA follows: TGTGCCAGCAGTTACTTGGGACAGATCTCTGGGGCCAACGTCCTGACTTTC.

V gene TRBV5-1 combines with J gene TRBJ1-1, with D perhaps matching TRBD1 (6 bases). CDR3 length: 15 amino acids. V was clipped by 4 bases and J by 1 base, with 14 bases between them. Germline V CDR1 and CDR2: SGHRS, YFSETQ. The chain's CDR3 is CASSGGPGQNTEAFF. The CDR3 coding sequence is TGCGCCAGCAGCGGGGGGCCGGGACAGAACACTGAAGCTTTCTTT.

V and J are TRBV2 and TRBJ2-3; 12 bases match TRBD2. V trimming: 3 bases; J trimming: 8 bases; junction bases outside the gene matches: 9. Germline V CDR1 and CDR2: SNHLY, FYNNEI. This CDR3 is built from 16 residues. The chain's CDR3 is CASSDMASGGASTQYF. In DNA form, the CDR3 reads TGTGCCAGCAGTGACATGGCTAGCGGGGGGGCAAGTACGCAGTATTTT.

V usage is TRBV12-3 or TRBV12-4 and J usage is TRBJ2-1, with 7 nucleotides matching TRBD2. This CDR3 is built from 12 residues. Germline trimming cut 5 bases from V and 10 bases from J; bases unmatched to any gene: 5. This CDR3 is CASSGGVGEQFF. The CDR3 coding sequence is TGTGCCAGCAGTGGGGGGGTTGGGGAGCAGTTCTTC.

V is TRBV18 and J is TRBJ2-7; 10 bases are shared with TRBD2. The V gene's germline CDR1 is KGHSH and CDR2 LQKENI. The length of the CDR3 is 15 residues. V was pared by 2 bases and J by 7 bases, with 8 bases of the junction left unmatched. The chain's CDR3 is CASSPTAGGPMEQYF. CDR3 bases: TGTGCCAGCTCACCAACAGCGGGAGGGCCTATGGAGCAGTACTTC. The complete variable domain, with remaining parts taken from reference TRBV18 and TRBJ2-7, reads NAGVMQNPRHLVRRRGQEARLRCSPMKGHSHVYWYRQLPEEGLKFMVYLQKENIIDESGMPKERFSAEFPKEGPSILRIQQVVRGDSAAYFCASSPTAGGPMEQYFGPGTRLTVT.

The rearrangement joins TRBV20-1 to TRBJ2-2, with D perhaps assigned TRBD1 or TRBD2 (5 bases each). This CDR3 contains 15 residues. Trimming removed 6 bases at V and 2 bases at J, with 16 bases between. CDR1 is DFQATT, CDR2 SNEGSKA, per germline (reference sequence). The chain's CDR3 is CSARSQGRNTGELFF. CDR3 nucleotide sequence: TGCAGTGCCAGGTCGCAGGGACGAAACACCGGGGAGCTGTTTTTT.

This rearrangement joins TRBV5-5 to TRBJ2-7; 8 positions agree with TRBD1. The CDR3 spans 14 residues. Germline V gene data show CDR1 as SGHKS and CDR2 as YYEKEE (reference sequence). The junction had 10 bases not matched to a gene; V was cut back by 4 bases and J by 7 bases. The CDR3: CASSDGTGFGEQYF. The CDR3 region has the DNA TGTGCCAGCAGCGACGGGACAGGTTTTGGGGAGCAGTACTTC.

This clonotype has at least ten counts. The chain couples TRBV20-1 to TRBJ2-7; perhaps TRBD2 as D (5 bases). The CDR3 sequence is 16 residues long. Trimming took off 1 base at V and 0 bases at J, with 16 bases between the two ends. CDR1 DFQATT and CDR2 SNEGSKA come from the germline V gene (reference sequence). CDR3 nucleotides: TGCAGTGCTAGAGCGTTGGCGGGCCAAAGCTCCTACGAGCAGTACTTC. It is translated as CSARALAGQSSYEQYF.

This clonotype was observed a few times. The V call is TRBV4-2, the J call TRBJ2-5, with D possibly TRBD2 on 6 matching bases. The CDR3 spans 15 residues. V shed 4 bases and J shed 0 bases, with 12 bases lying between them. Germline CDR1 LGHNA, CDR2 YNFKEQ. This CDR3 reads CASSPRAGHQETQYF. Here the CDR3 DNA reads TGTGCCAGCAGCCCTAGGGCGGGGCACCAAGAGACCCAGTACTTC.

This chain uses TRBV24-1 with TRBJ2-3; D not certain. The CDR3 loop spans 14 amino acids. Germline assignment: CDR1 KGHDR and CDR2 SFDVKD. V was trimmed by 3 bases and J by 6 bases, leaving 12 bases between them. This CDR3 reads CATSDRQRRDTQYF. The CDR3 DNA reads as TGTGCCACCAGTGATCGCCAGCGCAGGGATACGCAGTATTTT.

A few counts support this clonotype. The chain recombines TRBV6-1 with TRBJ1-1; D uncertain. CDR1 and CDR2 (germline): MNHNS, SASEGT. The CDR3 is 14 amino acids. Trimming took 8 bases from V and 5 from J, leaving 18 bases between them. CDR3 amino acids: CASVLAGTTTEAFF. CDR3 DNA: TGTGCCAGCGTCTTGGCAGGTACGACTACTGAAGCTTTCTTT.

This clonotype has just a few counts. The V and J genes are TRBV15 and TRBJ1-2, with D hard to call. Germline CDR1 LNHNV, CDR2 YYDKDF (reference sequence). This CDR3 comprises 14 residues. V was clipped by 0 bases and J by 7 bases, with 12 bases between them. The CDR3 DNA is TGTGCCACCAGCAGAGATCTCGACTTAGGTGGCTACACCTTC. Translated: CATSRDLDLGGYTF.

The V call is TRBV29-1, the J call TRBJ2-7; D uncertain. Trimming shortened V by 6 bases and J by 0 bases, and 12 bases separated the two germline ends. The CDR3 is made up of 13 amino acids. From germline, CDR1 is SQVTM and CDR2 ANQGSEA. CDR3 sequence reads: CSVYTRISYEQYF. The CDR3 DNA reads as TGCAGCGTATATACACGGATCTCCTACGAGCAGTACTTC.

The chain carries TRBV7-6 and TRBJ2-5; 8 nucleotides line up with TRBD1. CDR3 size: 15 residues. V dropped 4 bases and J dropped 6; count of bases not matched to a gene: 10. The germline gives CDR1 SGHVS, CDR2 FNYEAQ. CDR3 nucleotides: TGTGCCAGCAGCTCCGGCAGGACAGGGAATAAGACCCAGTACTTC. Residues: CASSSGRTGNKTQYF. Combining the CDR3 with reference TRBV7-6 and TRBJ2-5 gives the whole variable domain GAGVSQSPRYKVTKRGQDVALRCDPISGHVSLYWYRQALGQGPEFLTYFNYEAQQDKSGLPNDRFSAERPEGSISTLTIQRTEQRDSAMYRCASSSGRTGNKTQYFGPGTRLLVL.

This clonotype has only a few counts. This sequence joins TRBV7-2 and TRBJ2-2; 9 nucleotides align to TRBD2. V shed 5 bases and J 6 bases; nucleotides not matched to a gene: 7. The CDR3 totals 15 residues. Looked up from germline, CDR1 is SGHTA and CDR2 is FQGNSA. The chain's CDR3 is CASSPRVAGAGELFF. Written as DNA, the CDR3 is TGTGCCAGCAGCCCACGGGTAGCGGGAGCCGGGGAGCTGTTTTTT.

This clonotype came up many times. The CDR3 DNA is TGTGCCACCAGCAGAGATTTAAGCGGCTACAATGAGCAGTTCTTC. Translating it yields CATSRDLSGYNEQFF. The chain joins TRBV15 to TRBJ2-1; D possibly corresponds to TRBD2 (5 bases). Germline CDR1 is LNHNV and CDR2 is YYDKDF (reference sequence). The ends were cut back, 0 bases at V and 3 bases at J, with 9 bases in the middle. This CDR3 is 15 amino acids long.

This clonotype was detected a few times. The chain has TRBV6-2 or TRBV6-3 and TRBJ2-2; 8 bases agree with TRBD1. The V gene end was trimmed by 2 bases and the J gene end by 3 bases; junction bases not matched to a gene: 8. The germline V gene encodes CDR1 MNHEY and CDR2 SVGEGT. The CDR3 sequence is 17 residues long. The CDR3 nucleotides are TGTGCCAGCAGTTACAGGACCGGGACAGGTGACACCGGGGAGCTGTTTTTT. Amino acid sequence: CASSYRTGTGDTGELFF.

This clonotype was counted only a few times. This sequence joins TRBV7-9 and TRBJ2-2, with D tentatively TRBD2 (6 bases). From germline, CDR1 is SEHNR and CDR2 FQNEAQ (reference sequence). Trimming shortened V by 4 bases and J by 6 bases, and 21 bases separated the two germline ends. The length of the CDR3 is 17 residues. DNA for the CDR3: TGTGCCAGCAGCTCTCATCGCGGGATCCACGGCGCCGGGGAGCTGTTTTTT. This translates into CASSSHRGIHGAGELFF.

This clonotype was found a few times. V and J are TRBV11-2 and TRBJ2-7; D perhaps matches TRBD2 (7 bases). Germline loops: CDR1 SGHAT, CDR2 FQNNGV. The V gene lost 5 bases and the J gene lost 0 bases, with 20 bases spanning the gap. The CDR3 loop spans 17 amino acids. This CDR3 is CASSPRLRGGSSYEQYF. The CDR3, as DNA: TGTGCCAGCAGCCCCCGATTAAGGGGGGGGAGCTCCTACGAGCAGTACTTC.

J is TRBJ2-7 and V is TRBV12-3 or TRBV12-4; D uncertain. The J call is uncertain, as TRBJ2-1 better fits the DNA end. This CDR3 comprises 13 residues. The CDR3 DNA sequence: TGTGCCAGCAGTTTTACGACCCGGTACGAGCAGTTCTTC. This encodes CASSFTTRYEQFF.

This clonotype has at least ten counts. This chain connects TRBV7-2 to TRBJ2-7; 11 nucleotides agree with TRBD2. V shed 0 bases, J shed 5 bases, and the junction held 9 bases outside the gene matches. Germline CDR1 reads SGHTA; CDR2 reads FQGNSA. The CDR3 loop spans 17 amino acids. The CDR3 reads CASSLARTSGRYHEQYF. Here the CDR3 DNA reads TGTGCCAGCAGCTTAGCCCGCACTAGCGGGAGATATCACGAGCAGTACTTC. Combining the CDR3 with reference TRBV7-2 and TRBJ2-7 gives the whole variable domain GAGVSQSPSNKVTEKGKDVELRCDPISGHTALYWYRQSLGQGLEFLIYFQGNSAPDKSGLPSDRFSAERTGGSVSTLTIQRTQQEDSAVYLCASSLARTSGRYHEQYFGPGTRLTVT.

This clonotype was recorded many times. DNA of the CDR3: TGCAGCGTTGTACTGTCTCAGAGCGGGAGCTCCTACAATGAGCAGTTCTTC. Protein: CSVVLSQSGSSYNEQFF. The V call is TRBV29-1, the J call TRBJ2-1, with 8 bases identical to TRBD2. Germline V gives CDR1 SQVTM, CDR2 ANQGSEA. This CDR3 is 17 amino acids long. V gave up 4 bases and J gave up 0 bases; unmatched junction bases: 11.